Included here is one T cell receptor beta chain sequence, with context. Many counts were recorded for this clonotype. Its antigen specificity is not known. Per-nucleotide qualities are absent, and no much larger clonotype sits a single base away. CDR1 MNHEY and CDR2 SVGEGT were looked up in the germline V gene. From V the trimming removes 8 bases and from J it removes 7 bases, while the gene matches leave 6 bases of the junction unaccounted for. From the cysteine through the phenylalanine, the CDR3 covers 13 amino acids. Only the CDR3 DNA is retained, 39 bases long and in frame from the first base. Separate amplification of TCR alpha and beta chain libraries was performed from the second PCR step onward. Donor CMV status was determined by IFNgamma production from CD4+ T cells after overnight stimulation of fresh PBMCs with CMV viral lysate. Using Miltenyi beads, CD4 T cells were first positively selected, and CD8 T cells were then positively selected from the CD4-negative fraction. Cells were stained for CD3, CD4, CD8, CD45RA, CD27 and a live/dead dye and were sorted on a BD Aria II into four subsets based on CD45RA and CD27. A few healthy volunteers provided blood, and the blood of each volunteer was split into CD4 and CD8 T cells and then into four differentiation subsets. Approximately 130 ml of peripheral blood was drawn per donor, and PBMC were isolated by Ficoll-Paque PLUS density-gradient centrifugation. Sorted cells were lysed in RLT buffer, after which RNA was extracted using a Qiagen RNeasy kit and stored at -80 degrees C.

The library was produced with UMI-ligation and nested PCR. The beta constant-region primer was an equimolar mix of two oligonucleotides covering both TRBC1 and TRBC2. T4 RNA ligase 1 ligated a single-stranded oligonucleotide carrying the SP2 primer and a 12-nucleotide UMI to the cDNA 3' end. The ligated cDNA went through four rounds of PCR with nested alpha and beta constant-region primers together with the SP2 primer. The ligation reaction was incubated at 16°C for roughly 19-25 hours. To avoid over-amplification, PCR2 was usually performed as a SYBR Green qPCR and halted once a predetermined threshold was reached. Every purification after the first one was done using Agencourt AMPure XP magnetic beads. Libraries were quantified by Qubit and checked on a TapeStation, where a main peak was expected near 650 bp. The pooled libraries were sequenced on an Illumina MiSeq using v2 2x251 paired-end kits, which usually yielded roughly 0.85-2.2 million reads per sample. Libraries were pooled at around 3.8 nM per sample, and 5-7% PhiX was added to improve cluster recognition. The source study handled its data this way. Using tag matching that tolerated one base-pair mismatch, Decombinator assigned V and J genes to FASTQ reads that had been processed by Demultiplexor. By using UMIs, Collapsinator corrected both sequencing errors and the frequency errors caused by PCR heterogeneity. TCRs were translated and CDR3s were extracted from the conserved cysteine to the FGXG phenylalanine by CDR3Translator, with non-productive sequences being flagged. Repertoires were subsampled to equal numbers of UMI-defined TCRs before Gini, Shannon entropy and inverse Simpson indices were calculated. Clonotype abundance distributions were fitted to a power law by maximum likelihood within the linear range. Similar UMI counts, unique TCR numbers and clonal distributions were obtained with the pipeline and with MIGEC on one naive CD8 sample. A set of under 8,500 CMV-associated CDR3 sequences, compiled from VDJdb and a published dataset, was used to search the repertoires. TCRdb applied fastp at Q25 and MiXCR to the public reads, then kept only in-frame beta chains. Under each unique CDR3 protein, matching rows form one entry showing the most common genes and DNA. The V and J calls, along with clone size, are taken from TCRdb and not from the paper's own processing. The sample table lists about 90,000 distinct CDR3 sequences, around 7% of them with a count of one. The ten largest account for around 1.6% of the sample.

This specimen comes from a study of naive and memory T cell subsets (dated by TCRdb to about 2017). Regarding the research as a whole: Sorted naive and memory T cell subsets from peripheral blood were analyzed in the study using a UMI-based, open-source pipeline for TCR alpha and beta sequencing. The functional CMV T cell responses agreed completely with IgG serology results. RNA was DNase-treated and reverse transcribed with TCR constant-region primers, mostly using SuperScript III.

On the study overall, not on this receptor specifically: RNA-based TCR counts may be affected by expression changes linked to T cell activation and differentiation. After error correction, over 90% of naive TCR sequences appeared only once, giving much steeper abundance distributions than memory subsets. The repertoire findings for the naive and memory subsets could not be validated, as no ground truth was available. Gini index rose and Shannon and inverse Simpson diversity fell from naive through CM, EM and EMRA in both CD4 and CD8 cells. Clonotypes were defined as single alpha or beta chain sequences, not paired alpha/beta receptors. A power law was followed by TCR abundance, with an exponent that differed between naive and memory subsets but was consistent across the three individuals.

The TCR originated in a human donor in good health. The sequencing sample was made of central memory CD4+ T cells from blood. The cell subset or site label on this specimen signifies: central memory, CD45RA- CD27+. The receptor chain draws on TRBV6-2 or TRBV6-3 and TRBJ2-1; 9 bases in the middle match TRBD2. This receptor has the CDR3 CASLSGRYNEQFF. DNA sequence: TGTGCCAGCCTCAGCGGGAGGTATAATGAGCAGTTCTTC.